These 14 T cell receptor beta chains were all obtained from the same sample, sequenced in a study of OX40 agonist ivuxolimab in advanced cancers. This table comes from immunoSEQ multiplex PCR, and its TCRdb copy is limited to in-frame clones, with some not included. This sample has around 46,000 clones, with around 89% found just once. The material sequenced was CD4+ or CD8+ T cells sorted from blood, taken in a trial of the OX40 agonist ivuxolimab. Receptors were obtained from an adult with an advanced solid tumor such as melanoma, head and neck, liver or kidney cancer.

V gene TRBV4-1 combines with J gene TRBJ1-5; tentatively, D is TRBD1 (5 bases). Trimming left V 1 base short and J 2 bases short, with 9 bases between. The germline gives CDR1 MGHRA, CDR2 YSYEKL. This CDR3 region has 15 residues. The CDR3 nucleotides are TGCGCCAGCAGCCAAGTCGTGGGGGGCAATCAGCCCCAGCATTTT. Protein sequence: CASSQVVGGNQPQHF.

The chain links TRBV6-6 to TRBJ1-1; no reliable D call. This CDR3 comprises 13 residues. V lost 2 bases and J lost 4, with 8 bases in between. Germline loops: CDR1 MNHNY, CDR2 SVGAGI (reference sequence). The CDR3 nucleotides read TGTGCCAGCAGTTACGCCGGAAGCACTGAAGCTTTCTTT. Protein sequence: CASSYAGSTEAFF.

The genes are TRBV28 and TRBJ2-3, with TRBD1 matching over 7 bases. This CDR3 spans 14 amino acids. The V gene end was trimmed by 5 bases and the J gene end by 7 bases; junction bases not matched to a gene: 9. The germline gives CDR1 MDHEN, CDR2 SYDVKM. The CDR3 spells CASSPTTGRYTQYF. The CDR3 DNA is TGTGCCAGCAGTCCTACGACAGGGCGGTATACGCAGTATTTT.

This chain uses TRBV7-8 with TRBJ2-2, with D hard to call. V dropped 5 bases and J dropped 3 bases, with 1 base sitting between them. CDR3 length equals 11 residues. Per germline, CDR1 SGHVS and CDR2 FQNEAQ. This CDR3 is CASSDTGELFF. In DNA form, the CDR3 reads TGTGCCAGCAGCGACACCGGGGAGCTGTTTTTT.

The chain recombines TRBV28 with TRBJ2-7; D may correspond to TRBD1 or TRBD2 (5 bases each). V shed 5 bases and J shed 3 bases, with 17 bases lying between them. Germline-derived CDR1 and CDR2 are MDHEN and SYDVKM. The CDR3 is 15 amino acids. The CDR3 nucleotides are TGTGCCAGCAGTCCCGGACAACATGGGGGCTACGAGCAGTACTTC. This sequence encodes CASSPGQHGGYEQYF.

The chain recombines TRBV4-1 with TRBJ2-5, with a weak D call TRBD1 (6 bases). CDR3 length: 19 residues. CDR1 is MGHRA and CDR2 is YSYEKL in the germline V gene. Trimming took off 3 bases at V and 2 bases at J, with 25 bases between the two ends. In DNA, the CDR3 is TGCGCCAGCAGCCAGAGCCCATTAGCCCAGGGGCCCCTACAAGAGACCCAGTACTTC. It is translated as CASSQSPLAQGPLQETQYF.

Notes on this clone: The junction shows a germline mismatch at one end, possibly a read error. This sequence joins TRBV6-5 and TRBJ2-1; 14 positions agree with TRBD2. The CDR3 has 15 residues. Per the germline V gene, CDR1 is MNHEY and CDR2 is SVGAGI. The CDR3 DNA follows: TGTGCCAGCAGTTACTCGCGTGGACTAGCGGGAGGCGCGGTCTTC. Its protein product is CASSYSRGLAGGAVF.

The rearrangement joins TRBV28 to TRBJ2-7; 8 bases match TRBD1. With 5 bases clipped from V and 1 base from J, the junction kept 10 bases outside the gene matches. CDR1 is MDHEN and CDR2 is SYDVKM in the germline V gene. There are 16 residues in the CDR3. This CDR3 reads CASSTPIRGRSYEQYF. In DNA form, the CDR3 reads TGTGCCAGCAGTACACCAATCAGGGGGCGATCCTACGAGCAGTACTTC.

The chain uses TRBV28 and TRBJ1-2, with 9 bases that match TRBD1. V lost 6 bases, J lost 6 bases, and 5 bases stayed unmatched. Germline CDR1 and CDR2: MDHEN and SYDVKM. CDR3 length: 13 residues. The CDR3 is CASSPTGGNGYTF. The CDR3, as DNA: TGTGCCAGCAGCCCGACAGGGGGAAATGGCTACACCTTC.

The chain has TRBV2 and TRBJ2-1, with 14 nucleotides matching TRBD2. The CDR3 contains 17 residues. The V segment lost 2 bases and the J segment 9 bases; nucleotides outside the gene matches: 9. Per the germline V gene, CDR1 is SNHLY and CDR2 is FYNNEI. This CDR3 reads CASSETTSGGASGEQFF. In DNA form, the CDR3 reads TGTGCCAGCAGTGAAACGACTAGCGGGGGGGCCTCTGGTGAGCAGTTCTTC. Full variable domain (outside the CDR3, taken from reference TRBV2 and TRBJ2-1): EPEVTQTPSHQVTQMGQEVILRCVPISNHLYFYWYRQILGQKVEFLVSFYNNEISEKSEIFDDQFSVERPDGSNFTLKIRSTKLEDSAMYFCASSETTSGGASGEQFFGPGTRLTVL.

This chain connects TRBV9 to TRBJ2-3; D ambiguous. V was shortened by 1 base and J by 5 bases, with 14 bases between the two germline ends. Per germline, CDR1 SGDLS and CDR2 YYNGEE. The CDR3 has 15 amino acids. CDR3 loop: CASSVYLEMGDTQYF. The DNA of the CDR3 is TGTGCCAGCAGCGTATATCTAGAGATGGGAGATACGCAGTATTTT.

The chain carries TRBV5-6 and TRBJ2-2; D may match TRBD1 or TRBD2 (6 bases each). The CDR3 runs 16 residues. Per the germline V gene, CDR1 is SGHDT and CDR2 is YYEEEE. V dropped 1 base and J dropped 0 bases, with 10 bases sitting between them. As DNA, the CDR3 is TGTGCCAGCAGCTTGAATCGGGGGCCGAACACCGGGGAGCTGTTTTTT. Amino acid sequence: CASSLNRGPNTGELFF. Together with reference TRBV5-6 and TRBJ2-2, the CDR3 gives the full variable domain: DAGVTQSPTHLIKTRGQQVTLRCSPKSGHDTVSWYQQALGQGPQFIFQYYEEEERQRGNFPDRFSGHQFPNYSSELNVNALLLGDSALYLCASSLNRGPNTGELFFGEGSRLTVL.

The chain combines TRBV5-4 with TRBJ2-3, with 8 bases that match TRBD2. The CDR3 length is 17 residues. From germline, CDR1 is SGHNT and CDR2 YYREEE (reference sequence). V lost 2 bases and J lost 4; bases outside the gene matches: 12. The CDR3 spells CASSLKGAGGYADTQYF. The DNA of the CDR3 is TGTGCCAGCAGCTTAAAGGGTGCGGGGGGTTATGCAGATACGCAGTATTTT. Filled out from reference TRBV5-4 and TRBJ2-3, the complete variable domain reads ETGVTQSPTHLIKTRGQQVTLRCSSQSGHNTVSWYQQALGQGPQFIFQYYREEENGRGNFPPRFSGLQFPNYSSELNVNALELDDSALYLCASSLKGAGGYADTQYFGPGTRLTVL.

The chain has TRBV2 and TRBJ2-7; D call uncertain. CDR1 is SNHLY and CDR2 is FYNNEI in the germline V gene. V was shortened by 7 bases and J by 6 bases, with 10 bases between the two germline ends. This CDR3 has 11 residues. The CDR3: CASTVGAEQYF. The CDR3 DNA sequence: TGTGCCAGCACCGTGGGTGCCGAGCAGTACTTC.